This record looks at one T cell receptor (beta chain) sequence and its context. Its antigen is currently unknown. The sample originates from a study of OX40 agonist ivuxolimab in advanced cancers. General observations from the study: By week 6 at 0.1 to 3.0 mg/kg, blood CD4+ and CD8+ T cells had expanded clonally.

Germline V gives CDR1 MGHRA, CDR2 YSYEKL. V lost 4 bases and J 4 bases, leaving 16 bases between the germline ends. CDR3 length: 15 amino acids. TCRdb keeps only in-frame clones here, not all; method: immunoSEQ multiplex PCR. The repertoire holds roughly 49,000 clones, more than 70% seen once, with around 3.5% in the top ten. Sequenced material: CD4+ or CD8+ T cells sorted from blood, taken in a trial of the OX40 agonist ivuxolimab. The chain is built from TRBV4-1 and TRBJ1-2; weak D call: TRBD1 (5 bases). The sequence was collected from an adult with an advanced solid tumor such as melanoma, head and neck, liver or kidney cancer. The CDR3 reads CASSPEGLGAYGYTF. The CDR3 DNA follows: TGCGCCAGCAGCCCCGAGGGGCTAGGGGCCTATGGCTACACCTTC.